The entry below gives a single T cell receptor beta chain sequence along with its context. The target antigen is unknown. The data were taken from a study of T cell repertoires in cytomegalovirus infection. The wider study: Alongside well-studied HLA-B-restricted CMV epitopes, recently identified HLA-C-restricted CMV epitopes were also used. Both CMV infection and a matching HLA type were indicated by public TCR beta signatures.

TCRdb re-analysed the reads in MiXCR, keeping a single row per CDR3 protein. The profile shows approximately 310,000 distinct CDR3 sequences, 20% to 25% of them singletons. This CDR3 spans 18 amino acids. J gave up 3 bases and V 4 bases, and 13 bases lay outside the gene matches. Germline V gives CDR1 SGHAT, CDR2 FQNNGV. Regarding the study as a whole: Public TCR beta family frequency separated CMV-and-HLA carriers, including in an independent cohort. HLA-C-restricted, CMV-specific TCR beta clonotypes were dominant ex vivo.

The sample in question was cultured PBMCs, obtained from culture after CMV antigen stimulation. This chain uses TRBV11-2 with TRBJ2-1; 9 bases match TRBD2. The receptor was derived from a human donor in good health (CMV status not recorded). Some clones in this sample may be carry-over from other donors' samples. The CDR3 DNA sequence: TGTGCCAGCAGCTCCCGGGACACGGGACTAGCCCGCTACAATGAGCAGTTCTTC. Protein sequence: CASSSRDTGLARYNEQFF.